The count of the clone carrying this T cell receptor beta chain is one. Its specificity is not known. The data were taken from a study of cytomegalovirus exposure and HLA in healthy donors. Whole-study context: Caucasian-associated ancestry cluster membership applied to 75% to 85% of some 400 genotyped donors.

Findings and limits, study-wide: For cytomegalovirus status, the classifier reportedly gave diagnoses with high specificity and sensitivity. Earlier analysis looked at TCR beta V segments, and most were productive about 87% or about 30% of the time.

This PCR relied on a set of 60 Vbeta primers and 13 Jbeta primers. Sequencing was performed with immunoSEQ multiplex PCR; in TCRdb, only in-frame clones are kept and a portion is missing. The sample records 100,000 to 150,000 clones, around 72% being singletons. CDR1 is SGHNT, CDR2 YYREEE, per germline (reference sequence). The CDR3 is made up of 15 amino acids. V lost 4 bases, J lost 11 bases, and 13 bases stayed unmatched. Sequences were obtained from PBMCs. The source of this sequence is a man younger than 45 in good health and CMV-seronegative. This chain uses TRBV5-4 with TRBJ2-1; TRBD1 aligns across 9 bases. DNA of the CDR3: TGTGCCAGCAGCCCGATGCTGACAGGGGGGCGCAAGCAGTTCTTC. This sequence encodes CASSPMLTGGRKQFF.